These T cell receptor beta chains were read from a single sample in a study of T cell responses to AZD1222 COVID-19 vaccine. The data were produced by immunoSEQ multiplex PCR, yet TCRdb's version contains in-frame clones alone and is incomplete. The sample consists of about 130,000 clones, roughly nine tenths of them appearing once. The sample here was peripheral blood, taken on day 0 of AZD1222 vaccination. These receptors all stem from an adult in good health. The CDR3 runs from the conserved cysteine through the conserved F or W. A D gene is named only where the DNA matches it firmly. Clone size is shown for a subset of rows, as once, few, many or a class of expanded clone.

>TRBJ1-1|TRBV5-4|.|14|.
CASSLTGRNTEAFF
TGTGCCAGCAGCTTGACCGGACGGAACACTGAAGCTTTCTTT
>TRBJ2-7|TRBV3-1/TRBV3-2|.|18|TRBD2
CASSQEDERGGISYEQYF
TGTGCCAGCAGCCAAGAGGATGAGCGGGGGGGCATCTCCTACGAGCAGTACTTC
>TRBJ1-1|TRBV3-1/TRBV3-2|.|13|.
CASSHRGKSEAFF
TGTGCCAGCAGCCATCGCGGGAAGTCCGAAGCTTTCTTT
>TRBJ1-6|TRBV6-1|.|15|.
CASSEEVGGGSPLHF
TGTGCCAGCAGTGAAGAGGTGGGGGGCGGTTCACCCCTCCACTTT
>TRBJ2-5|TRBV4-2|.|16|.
CASSPQVMTGPETQYF
TGTGCCAGCAGCCCCCAAGTGATGACAGGACCAGAGACCCAGTACTTC
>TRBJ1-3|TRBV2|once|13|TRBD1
CASRATGAHTIYF
TGTGCCAGCAGAGCGACAGGGGCGCACACCATATATTTT
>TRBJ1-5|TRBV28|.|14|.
CASSLGPVNQPQHF
TGTGCCAGCAGTTTAGGTCCGGTAAATCAGCCCCAGCATTTT
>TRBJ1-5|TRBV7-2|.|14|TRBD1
CASSGQGQDQPQHF
TGTGCCAGCAGCGGACAGGGGCAGGATCAGCCCCAGCATTTT
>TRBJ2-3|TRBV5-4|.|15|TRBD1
CASSGHRGGTDTQYF
TGTGCCAGCAGCGGACACAGGGGCGGCACAGATACGCAGTATTTT
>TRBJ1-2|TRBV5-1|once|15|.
CASSLVFAVAYGYTF
TGCGCCAGCAGCTTGGTCTTTGCAGTTGCGTATGGCTACACCTTC
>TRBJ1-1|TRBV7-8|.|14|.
CASSLSRGVTEAFF
TGTGCCAGCAGCTTAAGTCGGGGGGTGACTGAAGCTTTCTTT
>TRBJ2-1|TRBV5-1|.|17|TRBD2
CASSLSGTSGGRNEQFF
TGCGCCAGCAGCTTGTCCGGGACTAGCGGGGGGAGGAATGAGCAGTTCTTC
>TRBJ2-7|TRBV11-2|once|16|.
CASSFWPRGRSYEQYF
TGTGCCAGCAGCTTTTGGCCCCGGGGCCGATCCTACGAGCAGTACTTC
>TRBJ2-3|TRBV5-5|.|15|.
CASSALGPSTDTQYF
TGTGCCAGCAGCGCCCTCGGGCCGAGCACAGATACGCAGTATTTT
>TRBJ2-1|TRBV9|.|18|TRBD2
CASSVKVAGLSSYNEQFF
TGTGCCAGCAGCGTAAAGGTAGCGGGGTTGAGCTCCTACAATGAGCAGTTCTTC
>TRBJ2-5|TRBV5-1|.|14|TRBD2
CASSPGGGGETQYF
TGCGCCAGCAGCCCTGGCGGGGGTGGGGAGACCCAGTACTTC
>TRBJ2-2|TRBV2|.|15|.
CASSVRDTYTGELFF
TGTGCCAGCAGTGTCCGGGACACATACACCGGGGAGCTGTTTTTT
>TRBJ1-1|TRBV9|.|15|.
CASSPRGGVNTEAFF
TGTGCCAGCAGCCCCCGGGGAGGAGTGAACACTGAAGCTTTCTTT
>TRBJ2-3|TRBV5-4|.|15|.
CASRGTGTMTNTQYF
TGTGCCAGCAGGGGTACCGGGACAATGACGAATACGCAGTATTTT
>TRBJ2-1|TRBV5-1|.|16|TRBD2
CASSLATAGGNNEQFF
TGCGCCAGCAGCTTGGCCACAGCGGGGGGTAACAATGAGCAGTTCTTC
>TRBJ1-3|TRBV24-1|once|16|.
CATSDPSGKTGNTIYF
TGTGCCACCAGTGACCCCTCGGGTAAAACTGGAAACACCATATATTTT
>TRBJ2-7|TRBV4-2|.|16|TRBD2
CASSQESSGGTYEQYF
TGTGCCAGCAGCCAAGAATCCAGCGGGGGGACCTACGAGCAGTACTTC
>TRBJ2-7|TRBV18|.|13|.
CASLGTLSDEQYF
TGTGCCAGCTTAGGGACTCTGTCGGACGAGCAGTACTTC
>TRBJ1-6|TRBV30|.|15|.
CAWSSQGSDNSPLHF
TGTGCCTGGAGTTCCCAGGGGTCCGACAATTCACCCCTCCACTTT
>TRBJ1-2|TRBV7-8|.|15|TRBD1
CASSLFSRTGDGYTF
TGTGCCAGCAGCTTATTTTCTCGGACAGGTGATGGCTACACCTTC
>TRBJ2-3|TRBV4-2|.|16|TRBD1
CASSQAVGTGQDTQYF
TGTGCCAGCAGCCAAGCAGTTGGGACAGGTCAAGATACGCAGTATTTT
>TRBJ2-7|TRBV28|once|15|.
CASSSYDRLEHEQYF
TGTGCCAGCAGTTCTTACGACAGGTTGGAGCACGAGCAGTACTTC
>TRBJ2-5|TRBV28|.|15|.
CASSTPGTLHPTQYF
TGTGCCAGCAGTACTCCGGGGACCCTCCATCCCACCCAGTACTTC
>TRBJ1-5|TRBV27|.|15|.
CASSFQGDGNQPQHF
TGTGCCAGCAGTTTTCAGGGAGATGGCAATCAGCCCCAGCATTTT
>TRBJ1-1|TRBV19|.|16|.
CASSTRTGRMNTEAFF
TGTGCCAGTAGTACACGAACAGGGAGGATGAACACTGAAGCTTTCTTT
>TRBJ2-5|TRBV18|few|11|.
CASSPRETQYF
TGTGCCAGCTCACCCCGGGAGACCCAGTACTTC
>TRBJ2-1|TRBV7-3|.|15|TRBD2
CASSPTSGEYNEQFF
TGTGCCAGCAGCCCCACTAGCGGGGAATACAATGAGCAGTTCTTC
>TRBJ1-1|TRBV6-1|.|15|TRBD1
CASSEIGTGKTEAFF
TGTGCCAGCAGTGAAATCGGGACAGGGAAGACTGAAGCTTTCTTT
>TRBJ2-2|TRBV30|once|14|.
CAWRAQLNTGELFF
TGTGCCTGGAGAGCACAGCTGAACACCGGGGAGCTGTTTTTT
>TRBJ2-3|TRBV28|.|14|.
CASSFGRPTDTQYF
TGTGCCAGCAGTTTCGGCAGACCAACAGATACGCAGTATTTT
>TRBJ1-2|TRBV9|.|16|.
CASSPRGDTTRGGYTF
TGTGCCAGCAGCCCTCGAGGGGACACCACTCGTGGTGGCTACACCTTC
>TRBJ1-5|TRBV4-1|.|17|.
CASSQAGGGPSNQPQHF
TGCGCCAGCAGCCAAGCCGGAGGGGGGCCAAGCAATCAGCCCCAGCATTTT
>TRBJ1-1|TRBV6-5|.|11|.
CASIGNTEAFF
TGTGCCAGCATCGGGAACACTGAAGCTTTCTTT
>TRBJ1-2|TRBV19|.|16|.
CASSLRIVGSNYGYTF
TGTGCCAGTAGTCTGAGGATAGTCGGTTCAAACTATGGCTACACCTTC
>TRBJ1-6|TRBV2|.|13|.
CASRQGRGSPLHF
TGTGCCAGCAGGCAGGGACGAGGATCACCCCTCCACTTT
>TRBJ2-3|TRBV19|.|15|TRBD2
CASRLAGGSTDTQYF
TGTGCCAGTCGGCTAGCGGGGGGGAGCACAGATACGCAGTATTTT
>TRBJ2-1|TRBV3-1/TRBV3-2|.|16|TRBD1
CASSQDPGTAYNEQFF
TGTGCCAGCAGCCAAGATCCGGGGACAGCGTACAATGAGCAGTTCTTC
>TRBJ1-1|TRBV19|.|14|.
CASSVVWVNTEAFF
TGTGCCAGTAGTGTCGTTTGGGTGAACACTGAAGCTTTCTTT